Listed below are T cell receptor beta chains from one sample, sequenced in a study of beta chain features in type 1 diabetes. Assay: immunoSEQ multiplex PCR; the TCRdb copy retains only in-frame clones and omits some. The table includes about 140,000 clones, around 13% detected once. Sequencing was performed on central memory CD4+ T cells from blood. The receptors were sampled from a man aged 18 to 30 with type 1 diabetes. CDR3s include the opening cysteine and the closing phenylalanine or tryptophan. A D gene is named only where the DNA matches it firmly. Clone size is stated in some rows and not others, as once, few, many or a class when expanded.

CDR3 length: 16; J gene: TRBJ1-1; V gene: TRBV10-2; D gene: .; clone size: few; CDR3 DNA: TGCGCCAGCAGTGAGGGGGCGGGTCTCGCGAACACTGAAGCTTTCTTT; CDR3 protein: CASSEGAGLANTEAFF
CDR3 length: 17; J gene: TRBJ1-6; V gene: TRBV15; D gene: TRBD1; clone size: few; CDR3 DNA: TGTGCCACCAGCGGAGGACAGGCGAGCTCCTATAATTCACCCCTCCACTTT; CDR3 protein: CATSGGQASSYNSPLHF
CDR3 length: 13; J gene: TRBJ2-1; V gene: TRBV19; D gene: .; clone size: few; CDR3 DNA: TGTGCCAGTAGTAAGTCCTTTCAGGGTGAGCAGTTCTTC; CDR3 protein: CASSKSFQGEQFF
CDR3 length: 13; J gene: TRBJ2-5; V gene: TRBV15; D gene: .; clone size: few; CDR3 DNA: TGTGCCACCGGCACAGCCGACCAAGAGACCCAGTACTTC; CDR3 protein: CATGTADQETQYF
CDR3 length: 12; J gene: TRBJ2-7; V gene: TRBV6-5; D gene: .; clone size: .; CDR3 DNA: TGTGCCAGCAGTACCGGAGTCTACGAGCAGTACTTC; CDR3 protein: CASSTGVYEQYF
CDR3 length: 12; J gene: TRBJ2-3; V gene: TRBV5-4; D gene: .; clone size: many; CDR3 DNA: TGTGCCAGCAGCGATACCACAGATACGCAGTATTTT; CDR3 protein: CASSDTTDTQYF
CDR3 length: 20; J gene: TRBJ2-3; V gene: TRBV5-4; D gene: TRBD2; clone size: many; CDR3 DNA: TGTGCCAGCAGCTCTTACCGGGGACTAGCGGGGGGCCGGGGCACAGATACGCAGTATTTT; CDR3 protein: CASSSYRGLAGGRGTDTQYF
CDR3 length: 13; J gene: TRBJ1-5; V gene: TRBV28; D gene: .; clone size: few; CDR3 DNA: TGTGCCAGCAGTTCGGGGAGTTGGCAGCCCCAGCATTTT; CDR3 protein: CASSSGSWQPQHF
CDR3 length: 10; J gene: TRBJ1-1; V gene: TRBV29-1; D gene: .; clone size: few; CDR3 DNA: TGCAGCGTTGAAGAGGGGTGGGCTTTCTTT; CDR3 protein: CSVEEGWAFF
CDR3 length: 16; J gene: TRBJ1-2; V gene: TRBV21-1; D gene: .; clone size: few; CDR3 DNA: TGTGCCAGCAGCAAAGCTCGGCATAGGGGGATCTATGGCTACACCTTC; CDR3 protein: CASSKARHRGIYGYTF
CDR3 length: 15; J gene: TRBJ2-5; V gene: TRBV2; D gene: TRBD1; clone size: .; CDR3 DNA: TGTGCCAGCAGTGAAGGGACAGGAGTCCAAGAGACCCAGTACTTC; CDR3 protein: CASSEGTGVQETQYF
CDR3 length: 15; J gene: TRBJ2-3; V gene: TRBV5-1; D gene: .; clone size: few; CDR3 DNA: TGCGCCAGCACCTGGAGGGGGTCCGGCACAGATACGCAGTATTTT; CDR3 protein: CASTWRGSGTDTQYF
CDR3 length: 14; J gene: TRBJ2-7; V gene: TRBV9; D gene: .; clone size: few; CDR3 DNA: TGTGCCAGCTGCCCTGGACTCCACTCCTACGAGCAGTACTTC; CDR3 protein: CASCPGLHSYEQYF
CDR3 length: 15; J gene: TRBJ2-3; V gene: TRBV13; D gene: .; clone size: .; CDR3 DNA: TGTGCCTCGGGTTCGACAAGGCATGGCACAGATACGCAGTATTTT; CDR3 protein: CASGSTRHGTDTQYF
CDR3 length: 13; J gene: TRBJ1-1; V gene: TRBV30; D gene: TRBD1; clone size: few; CDR3 DNA: TGTGCCTGGAGCCTGACAGGGGCCCCTGAAGCTTTCTTT; CDR3 protein: CAWSLTGAPEAFF
CDR3 length: 15; J gene: TRBJ2-3; V gene: TRBV7-8; D gene: .; clone size: many; CDR3 DNA: TGTGCCAGCAGCCCAGAGGCTTACAGCACAGATACGCAGTATTTT; CDR3 protein: CASSPEAYSTDTQYF
CDR3 length: 17; J gene: TRBJ2-5; V gene: TRBV5-1; D gene: TRBD2; clone size: .; CDR3 DNA: TGCGCCAGCAGCTCCCGACTAGCGGGGGGATATGATGAGACCCAGTACTTC; CDR3 protein: CASSSRLAGGYDETQYF
CDR3 length: 15; J gene: TRBJ2-3; V gene: TRBV28; D gene: .; clone size: .; CDR3 DNA: TGTGCCAGCAGCTCTCACGCTCAGGGAACAGATACGCAGTATTTT; CDR3 protein: CASSSHAQGTDTQYF
CDR3 length: 19; J gene: TRBJ1-2; V gene: TRBV9; D gene: .; clone size: .; CDR3 DNA: TGTGCCAGCAGCGTAGGGTCCGGGGGACTCAACGATCATAACTATGGCTACACCTTC; CDR3 protein: CASSVGSGGLNDHNYGYTF
CDR3 length: 16; J gene: TRBJ2-3; V gene: TRBV10-3; D gene: TRBD2; clone size: .; CDR3 DNA: TGTGCCATCAGGACCTCCCACAGCGGGGTCACAGATACGCAGTATTTT; CDR3 protein: CAIRTSHSGVTDTQYF
CDR3 length: 15; J gene: TRBJ2-1; V gene: TRBV30; D gene: .; clone size: few; CDR3 DNA: TGTGCCTGGGAACGGACAGTCGTTTCCTACAATGAGCAGTTCTTC; CDR3 protein: CAWERTVVSYNEQFF
CDR3 length: 16; J gene: TRBJ1-6; V gene: TRBV7-6; D gene: .; clone size: few; CDR3 DNA: TGTGCCAGCAGTCCGGGGGACGGTAGGATCGATTCACCCCTCCACTTT; CDR3 protein: CASSPGDGRIDSPLHF
CDR3 length: 11; J gene: TRBJ2-7; V gene: TRBV5-4; D gene: .; clone size: many; CDR3 DNA: TGTGCCAGCAGCTCGTCCTACGAGCAGTACTTC; CDR3 protein: CASSSSYEQYF
CDR3 length: 13; J gene: TRBJ2-5; V gene: TRBV29-1; D gene: .; clone size: .; CDR3 DNA: TGCAGCGTTGAGATTACGGGAGTAGAGACCCAGTACTTC; CDR3 protein: CSVEITGVETQYF
CDR3 length: 14; J gene: TRBJ1-1; V gene: TRBV10-3; D gene: .; clone size: few; CDR3 DNA: TGTGCCATCAGTGAATGGGGCCGGAACACTGAAGCTTTCTTT; CDR3 protein: CAISEWGRNTEAFF
CDR3 length: 15; J gene: TRBJ2-7; V gene: TRBV30; D gene: .; clone size: few; CDR3 DNA: TGTGCCTGGAGTGCGGGGCAGGGTATATTCCACGAGCAGTACTTC; CDR3 protein: CAWSAGQGIFHEQYF
CDR3 length: 14; J gene: TRBJ1-1; V gene: TRBV30; D gene: TRBD1; clone size: few; CDR3 DNA: TGTGCCTTTCGAACCGGGACAGGGAACACTGAAGCTTTCTTT; CDR3 protein: CAFRTGTGNTEAFF
CDR3 length: 12; J gene: TRBJ1-1; V gene: TRBV28; D gene: .; clone size: few; CDR3 DNA: TGTGCCAGCAGTTTAACCCTCACTGAAGCTTTCTTT; CDR3 protein: CASSLTLTEAFF
CDR3 length: 15; J gene: TRBJ2-2; V gene: TRBV2; D gene: .; clone size: .; CDR3 DNA: TGTGCCAGCAGGGAAGGGACGGCGAACACCGGGGAGCTGTTTTTT; CDR3 protein: CASREGTANTGELFF
CDR3 length: 15; J gene: TRBJ2-7; V gene: TRBV5-4; D gene: TRBD2; clone size: .; CDR3 DNA: TGTGCCAGCAGCTTATCTAGCGGGGGACGGTACGAGCAGTACTTC; CDR3 protein: CASSLSSGGRYEQYF
CDR3 length: 16; J gene: TRBJ1-6; V gene: TRBV5-4; D gene: .; clone size: .; CDR3 DNA: TGTGCCAGCAGCTTGGGGCCCGGGGCAGTTAATTCACCCCTCCACTTT; CDR3 protein: CASSLGPGAVNSPLHF
CDR3 length: 15; J gene: TRBJ1-3; V gene: TRBV28; D gene: .; clone size: .; CDR3 DNA: TGTGCCAGCAGTTTCCTCAGAGGAACTGGAAACACCATATATTTT; CDR3 protein: CASSFLRGTGNTIYF
CDR3 length: 15; J gene: TRBJ2-2; V gene: TRBV5-1; D gene: .; clone size: once; CDR3 DNA: TGCGCCAGCAGCTTGGACAATATATTCACCGGGGAGCTGTTTTTT; CDR3 protein: CASSLDNIFTGELFF
CDR3 length: 15; J gene: TRBJ2-3; V gene: TRBV6-5; D gene: TRBD2; clone size: .; CDR3 DNA: TGTGCCAGCAGTTACTCTGGGAGGGAGACAGATACGCAGTATTTT; CDR3 protein: CASSYSGRETDTQYF
CDR3 length: 11; J gene: TRBJ1-1; V gene: TRBV7-6; D gene: .; clone size: few; CDR3 DNA: TGTGCCAGCAGCCAAGGGGGTAGAGCTTTCTTT; CDR3 protein: CASSQGGRAFF
CDR3 length: 13; J gene: TRBJ1-2; V gene: TRBV6-5; D gene: TRBD1; clone size: .; CDR3 DNA: TGTGCCAGCAGGGACAGGGGAGGCTCTGGCTACACCTTC; CDR3 protein: CASRDRGGSGYTF
CDR3 length: 14; J gene: TRBJ1-6; V gene: TRBV6-6; D gene: .; clone size: .; CDR3 DNA: TGTGCCAGCAGCCCCCCGACAGTTAATTCACCCCTCCACTTT; CDR3 protein: CASSPPTVNSPLHF
CDR3 length: 13; J gene: TRBJ1-2; V gene: TRBV10-3; D gene: TRBD1; clone size: .; CDR3 DNA: TGTGCCAGCACAGGGGTAAAAGAGAATGGCTACACCTTC; CDR3 protein: CASTGVKENGYTF
CDR3 length: 20; J gene: TRBJ2-6; V gene: TRBV4-1; D gene: .; clone size: .; CDR3 DNA: TGCGCCAGCAGCGAACCCGCCCGGGGCCAATCTCTTTCTGGGGCCAACGTCCTGACTTTC; CDR3 protein: CASSEPARGQSLSGANVLTF
CDR3 length: 13; J gene: TRBJ2-2; V gene: TRBV19; D gene: TRBD1; clone size: .; CDR3 DNA: TGTGCCAGTTCAGACAGGGGGCCCGGGGAGCTGTTTTTT; CDR3 protein: CASSDRGPGELFF
CDR3 length: 16; J gene: TRBJ2-3; V gene: TRBV9; D gene: TRBD2; clone size: .; CDR3 DNA: TGTGCCAGCAGCGTAGCGGCGGGGGGTAACACAGATACGCAGTATTTT; CDR3 protein: CASSVAAGGNTDTQYF
CDR3 length: 15; J gene: TRBJ1-1; V gene: TRBV10-3; D gene: .; clone size: few; CDR3 DNA: TGTGCCATCAGTTTGGACGGGGGAGCCGGCACTGAAGCTTTCTTT; CDR3 protein: CAISLDGGAGTEAFF
CDR3 length: 14; J gene: TRBJ2-5; V gene: TRBV4-2; D gene: TRBD1; clone size: few; CDR3 DNA: TGTGCCAGCAGCCAAGATTTCAGGGGGGAGACCCAGTACTTC; CDR3 protein: CASSQDFRGETQYF
CDR3 length: 14; J gene: TRBJ1-4; V gene: TRBV4-1; D gene: .; clone size: .; CDR3 DNA: TGCGCCAGCAGCCCCCCCTGGGGTAATGAAAAACTGTTTTTT; CDR3 protein: CASSPPWGNEKLFF
CDR3 length: 12; J gene: TRBJ1-1; V gene: TRBV2; D gene: .; clone size: few; CDR3 DNA: TGTGCCAGCGGAACCGACAGACCTGAAGCTTTCTTT; CDR3 protein: CASGTDRPEAFF
CDR3 length: 12; J gene: TRBJ1-1; V gene: TRBV7-8; D gene: .; clone size: few; CDR3 DNA: TGTGCCAGCAGCTTAGGAGGTATTGCCGCTTTCTTT; CDR3 protein: CASSLGGIAAFF
CDR3 length: 14; J gene: TRBJ1-2; V gene: TRBV5-6; D gene: .; clone size: .; CDR3 DNA: TGTGCCAGCAGCGATCCGACGACTAACTATGGCTACACCTTC; CDR3 protein: CASSDPTTNYGYTF
CDR3 length: 12; J gene: TRBJ1-1; V gene: TRBV2; D gene: .; clone size: .; CDR3 DNA: TGTGCCAGCAGCCGAGGGGACACTGAAGCTTTCTTT; CDR3 protein: CASSRGDTEAFF
CDR3 length: 12; J gene: TRBJ1-6; V gene: TRBV11-2; D gene: .; clone size: .; CDR3 DNA: TGTGCCAGCAGGGCAAAAGATTCACCCCTCCACTTT; CDR3 protein: CASRAKDSPLHF